This T cell receptor beta chain was sequenced in a study of blood T cell repertoires in COVID-19. Study details: COVID-19 samples from acute and convalescent phases originated in the United States, Italy and Spain.

In the study's own analysis: The assay estimated nucleated cells by amplifying reference gene primers. Generated by immunoSEQ multiplex PCR, the TCRdb table keeps only in-frame clones and is missing some. V, J and clone size were drawn from that table, and D and trimming were deduced from the DNA. The sample lists roughly 72,000 clones; 88% were seen once. The germline V and J ends were trimmed by 0 bases and 0 bases, with 9 bases remaining between them. The CDR3 has 16 residues. Looked up from germline, CDR1 is SGHTA and CDR2 is FQGNSA. V and J are TRBV7-2 and TRBJ2-1, with D possibly matching TRBD2 (5 bases). The specimen sequenced was peripheral blood. The receptor was isolated from a human donor in a cohort sampled during active COVID-19. CDR3 residues: CASSLAFSGSYNEQFF. The CDR3, as DNA: TGTGCCAGCAGCTTAGCGTTCAGCGGCTCCTACAATGAGCAGTTCTTC.